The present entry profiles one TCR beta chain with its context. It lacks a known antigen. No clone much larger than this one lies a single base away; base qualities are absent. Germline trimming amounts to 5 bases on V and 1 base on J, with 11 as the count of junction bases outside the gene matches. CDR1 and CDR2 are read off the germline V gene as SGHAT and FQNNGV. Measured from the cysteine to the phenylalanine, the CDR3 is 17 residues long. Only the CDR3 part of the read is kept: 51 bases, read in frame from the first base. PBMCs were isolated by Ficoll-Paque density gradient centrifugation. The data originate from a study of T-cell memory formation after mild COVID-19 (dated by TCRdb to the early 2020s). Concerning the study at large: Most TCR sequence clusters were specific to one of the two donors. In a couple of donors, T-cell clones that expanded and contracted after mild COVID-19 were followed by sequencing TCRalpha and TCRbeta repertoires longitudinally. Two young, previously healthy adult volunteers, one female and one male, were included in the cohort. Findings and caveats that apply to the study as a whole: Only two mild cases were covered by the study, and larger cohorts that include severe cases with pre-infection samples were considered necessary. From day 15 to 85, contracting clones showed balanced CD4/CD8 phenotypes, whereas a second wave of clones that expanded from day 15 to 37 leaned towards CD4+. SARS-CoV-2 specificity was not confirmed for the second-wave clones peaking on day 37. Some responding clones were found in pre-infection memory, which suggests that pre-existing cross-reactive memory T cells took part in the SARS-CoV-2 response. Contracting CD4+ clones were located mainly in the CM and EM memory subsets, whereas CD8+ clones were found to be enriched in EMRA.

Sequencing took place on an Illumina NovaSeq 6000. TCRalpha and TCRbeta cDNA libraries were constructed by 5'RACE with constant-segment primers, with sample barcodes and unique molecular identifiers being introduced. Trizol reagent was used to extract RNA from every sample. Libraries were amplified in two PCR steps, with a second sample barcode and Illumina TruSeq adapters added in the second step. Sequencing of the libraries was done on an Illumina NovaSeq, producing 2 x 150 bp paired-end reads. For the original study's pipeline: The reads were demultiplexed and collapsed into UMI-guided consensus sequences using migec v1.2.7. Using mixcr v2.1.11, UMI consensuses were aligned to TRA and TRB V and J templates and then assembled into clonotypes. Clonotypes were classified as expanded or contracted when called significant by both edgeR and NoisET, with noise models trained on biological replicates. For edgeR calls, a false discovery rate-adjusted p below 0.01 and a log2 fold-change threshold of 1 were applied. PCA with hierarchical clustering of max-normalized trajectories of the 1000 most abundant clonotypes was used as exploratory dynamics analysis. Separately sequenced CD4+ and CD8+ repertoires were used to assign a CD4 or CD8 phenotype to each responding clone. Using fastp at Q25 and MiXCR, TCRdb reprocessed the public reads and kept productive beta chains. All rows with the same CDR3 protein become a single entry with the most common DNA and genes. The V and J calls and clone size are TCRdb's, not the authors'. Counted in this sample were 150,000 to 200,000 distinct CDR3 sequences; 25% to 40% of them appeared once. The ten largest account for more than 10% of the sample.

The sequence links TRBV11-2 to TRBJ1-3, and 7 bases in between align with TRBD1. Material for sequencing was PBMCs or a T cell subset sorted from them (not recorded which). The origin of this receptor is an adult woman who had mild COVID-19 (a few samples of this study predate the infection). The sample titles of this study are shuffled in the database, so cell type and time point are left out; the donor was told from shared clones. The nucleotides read TGTGCCAGCAGCACCTTCGCCGACAGGGTTTCTGGAAACACCATATATTTT. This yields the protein CASSTFADRVSGNTIYF.